The following is a T cell receptor (beta chain) sequence with its context. These data come from a study of T cells in tuberculosis. Per germline, CDR1 MNHNS and CDR2 SASEGT. V gave up 7 bases and J gave up 1 base; unmatched junction bases: 4. The CDR3 sequence is 14 residues long. Sequencing was performed with immunoSEQ multiplex PCR; in TCRdb, only in-frame clones are kept and a portion is missing. The table has about 43,000 clones, roughly 96% seen once. The genes are TRBV6-1 and TRBJ2-7; 10 positions agree with TRBD2. The receptor comes from a donor aged 5-35 years with latent tuberculosis or without tuberculosis infection. The sample was PBMCs. CDR3 protein: CASIASGGSYEQYF. CDR3 bases: TGTGCCAGCATCGCTAGCGGGGGTTCCTACGAGCAGTACTTC.